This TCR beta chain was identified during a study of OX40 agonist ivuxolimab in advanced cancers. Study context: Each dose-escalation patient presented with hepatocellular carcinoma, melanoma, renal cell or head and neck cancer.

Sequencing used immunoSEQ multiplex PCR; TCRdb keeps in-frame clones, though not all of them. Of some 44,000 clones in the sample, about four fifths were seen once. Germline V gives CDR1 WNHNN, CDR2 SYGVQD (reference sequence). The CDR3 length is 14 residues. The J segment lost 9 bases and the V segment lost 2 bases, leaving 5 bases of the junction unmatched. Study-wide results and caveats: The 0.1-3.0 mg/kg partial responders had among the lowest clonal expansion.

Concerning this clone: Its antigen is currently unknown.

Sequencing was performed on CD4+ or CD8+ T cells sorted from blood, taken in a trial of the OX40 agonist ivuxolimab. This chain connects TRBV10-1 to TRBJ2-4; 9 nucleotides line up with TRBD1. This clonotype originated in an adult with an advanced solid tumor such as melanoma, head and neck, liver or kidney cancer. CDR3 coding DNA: TGCGCCAGCAGTGAGCGCGGACAGGGGAGCATTCAGTACTTC. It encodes CASSERGQGSIQYF.